The present TCR beta chain was sequenced within a study of T cell responses to AZD1222 COVID-19 vaccine. Germline values: CDR1 MNHEY, CDR2 SMNVEV (reference sequence). V shed 1 base and J shed 3 bases, with 10 bases lying between them. The CDR3 length is 14 residues. Libraries were prepared by immunoSEQ multiplex PCR; TCRdb keeps only in-frame clonotypes and omits some of them. In the table there are some 100,000 clones, 88% of which are singletons. The chain has TRBV27 and TRBJ2-7; D tentatively reads TRBD1 or TRBD2 (5 bases each). This sequence originates from an adult who received the AZD1222 COVID-19 vaccine. The input for sequencing was peripheral blood, taken 28 days after the second AZD1222 dose. CDR3 in DNA: TGTGCCAGCAGTTTATTGCCAGGGAGCTACGAGCAGTACTTC. Translating gives CASSLLPGSYEQYF.